What follows is one TCR beta chain and its context. Its antigen is not known. The same CDR3 also results from other DNA sequences found in this sample. This sample is drawn from a study of cytomegalovirus exposure and HLA in healthy donors. The overall study: In terms of ancestry, the Caucasian-associated cluster contained roughly 81% of the roughly 360 genotyped donors.

The V and J ends lost 2 bases and 0 bases respectively, with 9 bases between them. Germline CDR1 is SGHRS and CDR2 is YFSETQ. This CDR3 comprises 15 residues. PCR was performed using 60 Vbeta and 13 Jbeta primers. Method: immunoSEQ multiplex PCR; TCRdb's copy keeps in-frame clones and lacks some. The data contain approximately 190,000 clones, about two thirds of them singletons. General study findings and limits: Most TCR sequences were uncommon, yet certain public TCRs appeared in many donors. The listing of 150 to 200 TCR beta chains classed them as cytomegalovirus-associated.

Sequencing was performed on PBMCs. The V gene is TRBV5-1, the J gene TRBJ1-3; D is uncertain. The receptor's source is a man in his forties in good health and CMV-seropositive. The CDR3, as DNA: TGCGCCAGCAGCTTCGGGAGCCCCTCTGGAAACACCATATATTTT. Protein sequence: CASSFGSPSGNTIYF. Drawing the rest from reference TRBV5-1 and TRBJ1-3, the complete variable domain is KAGVTQTPRYLIKTRGQQVTLSCSPISGHRSVSWYQQTPGQGLQFLFEYFSETQRNKGNFPGRFSGRQFSNSRSEMNVSTLELGDSALYLCASSFGSPSGNTIYFGEGSWLTVV.